This T cell receptor beta chain was sequenced in a study of OX40 agonist ivuxolimab in advanced cancers. Turning to the study itself: Patients' therapy was ivuxolimab, an antibody that acts as an agonist of OX40 (CD134). Among those treated, three patients had partial responses, one with hepatocellular carcinoma and two with cutaneous melanoma. Study-wide results and limits: No determination was made of the antigen specificity of the expanded peripheral T cells.

This clone was picked up a small number of times. Its antigen is unidentified. The germline gives CDR1 WNHNN, CDR2 SYGVQD (reference sequence). V shed 3 bases and J shed 6 bases, with 8 bases lying between them. This CDR3 spans 12 amino acids. The protocol was immunoSEQ multiplex PCR, while the TCRdb copy is restricted to in-frame clones and leaves out a portion. Of around 94,000 clones listed, roughly 90% are singletons. Patients were excluded for autoimmune disease history or systemic immunosuppression. The chain joins TRBV10-1 to TRBJ1-1; D is unresolved. The origin of this receptor is an adult with an advanced solid tumor such as melanoma, head and neck, liver or kidney cancer. This specimen was CD4+ or CD8+ T cells sorted from blood, taken in a trial of the OX40 agonist ivuxolimab. DNA of the CDR3: TGCGCCAGCAGTGATGGGCAGGCTGAAGCTTTCTTT. Translation: CASSDGQAEAFF.